Each of the 28 T cell receptor beta chains below was sequenced from the same sample in a study of monozygotic twins with inflammatory bowel disease. TCRdb re-called the 5' RACE reads and gives one entry per CDR3 protein, without DNA. The sample totals about 43,000 distinct CDR3 sequences. Sequenced: blood. The receptor source for this set is a human donor with ulcerative colitis or Crohn's disease, or a healthy co-twin of an affected twin (not recorded which).

The chain links TRBV18 to TRBJ1-2. The CDR3 has 14 amino acids. Germline lookup yields CDR1 KGHSH and CDR2 LQKENI. CDR3: CASSEQKISNGYTF.

The chain links TRBV30 to TRBJ1-1; TCRdb returns TRBD1, unconfirmable since there is no DNA. The V gene's germline CDR1 is GTSNPN and CDR2 SVGIG (reference sequence). The CDR3 spans 14 residues. The CDR3 reads CAWSSQGARSEAFF.

CDR3 residues: CAWTPGPGEKLFF. V and J are TRBV30 and TRBJ1-4; TCRdb reports TRBD1, a call that lacks DNA to check it against. CDR3 length equals 13 residues. CDR1 and CDR2 (germline): GTSNPN, SVGIG (reference sequence).

CDR3 residues: CASRLQGQGNEQFF. The chain couples TRBV6-1 to TRBJ2-1; TCRdb names TRBD1, which stays unverified in the absence of DNA. Germline V CDR1 and CDR2: MNHNS, SASEGT. The CDR3 is made up of 14 amino acids.

This chain joins TRBV7-8 and TRBJ1-1. CDR3 length equals 13 residues. Germline V gene data show CDR1 as SGHVS and CDR2 as FQNEAQ. The CDR3 region is CASSVDVNTEAFF.

The chain combines TRBV4-3 with TRBJ1-6; TCRdb lists TRBD1, though no DNA is available to test this call. This CDR3 comprises 13 residues. The germline CDR1 and CDR2 sequences are LGHNA and YSLEER. CDR3 loop: CASSQIGGSPLHF.

The chain combines TRBV5-1 with TRBJ1-1. The CDR3 sequence is 12 residues long. Germline assignment: CDR1 SGHRS and CDR2 YFSETQ. The CDR3 protein is CASLDVNTEAFF.

V and J are TRBV3-1 and TRBJ2-1. Germline CDR1 LGHDT, CDR2 YNNKEL (reference sequence). The CDR3 contains 12 residues. The CDR3 spells CASSQVHNEQFF.

The chain employs TRBV30 and TRBJ2-3; TCRdb's D gene call, TRBD2, goes unchecked for lack of DNA. The CDR3 sequence is 15 residues long. The germline gives CDR1 GTSNPN, CDR2 SVGIG (reference sequence). The CDR3 reads CAWSKGTRGTDTQYF.

The V call is TRBV11-2, the J call TRBJ2-1; the D call of TRBD2 rests on TCRdb alone, since no DNA is present to check it. The CDR3 extends over 14 amino acids. CDR1 and CDR2 (germline): SGHAT, FQNNGV. This CDR3 reads CASRTGSGVNEQFF. The variable domain in full, completed from reference TRBV11-2 and TRBJ2-1, reads EAGVAQSPRYKIIEKRQSVAFWCNPISGHATLYWYQQILGQGPKLLIQFQNNGVVDDSQLPKDRFSAERLKGVDSTLKIQPAKLEDSAVYLCASRTGSGVNEQFFGPGTRLTVL.

The chain has TRBV7-9 and TRBJ2-1; there is no DNA to check the TCRdb D call of TRBD2. Germline loops: CDR1 SEHNR, CDR2 FQNEAQ (reference sequence). The CDR3 has 14 amino acids. The CDR3 loop is CASSPSGGAITQFF.

The V call is TRBV14, the J call TRBJ1-1. This CDR3 is built from 13 residues. The germline V gene has CDR1 SGHDN and CDR2 FVKESK. The CDR3 sequence: CASSQDRNTEAFF.

The rearrangement uses TRBV27 and TRBJ2-4; with no DNA, the TCRdb D assignment of TRBD1 cannot be verified. The CDR3 has 14 residues. Germline CDR1 MNHEY, CDR2 SMNVEV (reference sequence). CDR3: CASRPRTGRRIQYF.

This chain joins TRBV20-1 and TRBJ2-5. The CDR3 runs 11 residues. Looked up from germline, CDR1 is DFQATT and CDR2 is SNEGSKA (reference sequence). CDR3: CSASLTEPQYF.

V gene TRBV5-4 combines with J gene TRBJ2-1; absent DNA, TCRdb's TRBD1 call cannot be checked. Germline CDR1 is SGHNT and CDR2 is YYREEE (reference sequence). The CDR3 consists of 14 residues. The CDR3 loop reads CASSPVVGTNEQFF.

The chain recombines TRBV7-2 with TRBJ1-6. Germline loops: CDR1 SGHTA, CDR2 FQGNSA. CDR3 length equals 13 residues. This CDR3 reads CASSLRRDSPLHF.

V and J are TRBV6-2 or TRBV6-3 and TRBJ2-7; with no DNA, the TCRdb D assignment of TRBD1 cannot be verified. Germline lookup yields CDR1 MNHEY and CDR2 SVGEGT. CDR3 length: 16 amino acids. CDR3 amino acids: CASSRRTGGSSYEQYF.

The V and J genes are TRBV20-1 and TRBJ2-2; with no DNA, the TCRdb D assignment of TRBD2 cannot be verified. There are 14 residues in the CDR3. The V gene's germline CDR1 is DFQATT and CDR2 SNEGSKA (reference sequence). The CDR3 here is CSSLGPSGTGELFF.

The rearrangement joins TRBV5-5 to TRBJ2-1. The germline CDR1 and CDR2 sequences are SGHKS and YYEKEE (reference sequence). The CDR3 loop spans 15 amino acids. CDR3 protein: CASSSEASSYNEQFF.

V usage is TRBV25-1 and J usage is TRBJ1-1. The CDR3 has 15 residues. CDR1 is MGHDK and CDR2 is SYGVNS in the germline V gene. The CDR3 sequence: CASSESRGVATEAFF.

V and J are TRBV5-1 and TRBJ2-1. The CDR3 extends over 14 amino acids. Germline V gene data show CDR1 as SGHRS and CDR2 as YFSETQ. CDR3 residues: CASSLEGSSNEQFF.

This rearrangement joins TRBV28 to TRBJ1-4; TCRdb picks TRBD1, but there is no DNA to check that call. The germline V gene has CDR1 MDHEN and CDR2 SYDVKM. The CDR3 spans 15 residues. The CDR3 loop is CASSIPGQGDEKLFF.

J is TRBJ1-2 and V is TRBV12-3 or TRBV12-4. This CDR3 comprises 13 residues. CDR3: CASSSGFGYGYTF.

The chain links TRBV11-2 to TRBJ2-2; TCRdb's D gene call, TRBD2, goes unchecked for lack of DNA. Germline V lookup: CDR1 SGHAT, CDR2 FQNNGV. The CDR3 sequence is 16 residues long. CDR3 in amino acids: CASSPGTSGVTGELFF.

The V call is TRBV7-2, the J call TRBJ1-5; lacking DNA, the TRBD1 call made by TCRdb goes unchecked. CDR1 is SGHTA and CDR2 is FQGNSA in the germline V gene. This CDR3 has 15 amino acids. CDR3 in amino acids: CASSRSVGAYQPQHF.

The genes are TRBV27 and TRBJ2-3; without DNA, the TCRdb call of TRBD2 cannot be checked. CDR3 length: 17 amino acids. Germline V gene lookup returns CDR1 MNHEY and CDR2 SMNVEV (reference sequence). The CDR3 spells CASSFRGRASAEDTQYF.

According to its frequency, this clonotype is medium-sized. This chain joins TRBV5-1 and TRBJ2-7; TCRdb designates TRBD1, a call that cannot be tested without DNA. The CDR3 is made up of 14 amino acids. The germline V gene has CDR1 SGHRS and CDR2 YFSETQ. The CDR3 loop is CASSPTGSTYEQYF.

The chain employs TRBV18 and TRBJ2-7; the TCRdb D gene call, TRBD2, has no DNA to confirm it. The CDR3 length is 15 residues. CDR1 KGHSH and CDR2 LQKENI come from the germline V gene. This chain's CDR3 is CASSPAGRQNYEQYF. The full variable domain, in which reference TRBV18 and TRBJ2-7 provide the parts outside the CDR3, is NAGVMQNPRHLVRRRGQEARLRCSPMKGHSHVYWYRQLPEEGLKFMVYLQKENIIDESGMPKERFSAEFPKEGPSILRIQQVVRGDSAAYFCASSPAGRQNYEQYFGPGTRLTVT.